A selection of T cell receptor beta chains follows, all from one sample in a study of CD8 T cells in Susac syndrome. TCRdb itself ran the immunoSEQ multiplex PCR reads through MiXCR, one entry per CDR3 protein. The profile shows approximately 230,000 distinct CDR3 sequences, 80% to 95% of them singletons. Sequencing input: CD4+ T cells from PBMCs. These receptors were obtained from a human donor with multiple sclerosis. Each CDR3 is given with its conserved first and last residue. Each record gives: V gene, D gene, J gene, CDR3 length, clone size, CDR3 DNA, CDR3 protein. The D gene is left open where the match is weak. The listing skips clone size in some rows; elsewhere it reads once, few, many or a size class.

>TRBV7-3|TRBD1|TRBJ1-1|16|-
TGTGCCAGCAGCTCAACGGGGACAGGGTCCCTCACTGAAGCTTTCTTT
CASSSTGTGSLTEAFF
>TRBV2|-|TRBJ2-7|14|once
TGTGCCAGCAAGGAGGACGGACCAAGTTACGAGCAGTACTTC
CASKEDGPSYEQYF
>TRBV2|TRBD1|TRBJ1-1|15|once
TGTGCCAGCAGGAGCAGGGGGCGGGGGGACACTGAAGCTTTCTTT
CASRSRGRGDTEAFF
>TRBV5-1|TRBD2|TRBJ2-1|15|-
TGCGCCAGCAGCTTGGAGCTAGCGGGAGATGGGGAGCAGTTCTTC
CASSLELAGDGEQFF
>TRBV4-1|-|TRBJ2-3|13|-
TGCGCCAGCAGCCAAACTGCCACAGATACGCAGTATTTT
CASSQTATDTQYF
>TRBV5-4|-|TRBJ1-2|14|-
TGTGCCAGCAGGGGCACGGGTCCTAACTATGGCTACACCTTC
CASRGTGPNYGYTF
>TRBV30|-|TRBJ2-7|14|-
TGTGCCTGGAGTGTAGGTGAAGGGGGCTACGAGCAGTACTTC
CAWSVGEGGYEQYF
>TRBV12-3/TRBV12-4|-|TRBJ1-6|15|once
TGTGCCAGCAGTTTTTCCGACAGTCCCGAAGTTGCCCTCCACTTT
CASSFSDSPEVALHF
>TRBV7-8|TRBD1|TRBJ2-7|17|-
TGTGCCAGCAGCCCGAATACTGGGGGACAGAGGAAGAGCGAGCAGTACTTC
CASSPNTGGQRKSEQYF
>TRBV4-1|-|TRBJ2-5|15|-
TGCGCCAGCAGCCAGCACGGGACATCCCAAGAGACCCAGTACTTC
CASSQHGTSQETQYF
>TRBV14|TRBD2|TRBJ2-3|16|-
TGTGCCAGCAGCCTGCCGGGACTAGCGGGTTCAGATACGCAGTATTTT
CASSLPGLAGSDTQYF
>TRBV2|-|TRBJ1-4|13|once
TGTGCCAGCGACAGTCCGGCTAATGAAAAACTGTTTTTT
CASDSPANEKLFF
>TRBV19|-|TRBJ2-2|14|-
TGTGCCAGTAGTATCCTACAAGACACCGGGGAGCTGTTTTTT
CASSILQDTGELFF
>TRBV6-5|-|TRBJ2-7|14|-
TGTGCCAGCAGTGGGCGGGGTATTACCTACGAGCAGTACTTC
CASSGRGITYEQYF
>TRBV12-3/TRBV12-4|-|TRBJ2-7|14|once
TGTGCCAGCAGCCCCCCGGGACTGGGCTACGAGCAGTACTTC
CASSPPGLGYEQYF
>TRBV25-1|-|TRBJ2-7|14|-
TGTGCCAGCAGTGAATGGCAGGGTGGGCACGAGCAGTACTTC
CASSEWQGGHEQYF
>TRBV9|TRBD1|TRBJ1-5|16|once
TGTGCCAGCAGCGTAGCGATAGGGGGCCGCAATCAGCCCCAGCATTTT
CASSVAIGGRNQPQHF
>TRBV28|-|TRBJ2-3|17|-
TGTGCCAGCAGCCATGTAGTCCTAGCAACTAGCACAGATACGCAGTATTTT
CASSHVVLATSTDTQYF
>TRBV3-1|TRBD1|TRBJ1-6|16|-
TGTGCCAGCAGCCAAGGACAGGGGGCAGGTAATTCACCCCTCCACTTT
CASSQGQGAGNSPLHF
>TRBV28|-|TRBJ1-4|14|few
TGTGCCAGCAGTTTCAGAACAACTAATGAAAAACTGTTTTTT
CASSFRTTNEKLFF
>TRBV5-1|TRBD2|TRBJ2-3|16|-
TGCGCCAGCAGCTTCAGTAGCGGGATTCGCACAGATACGCAGTATTTT
CASSFSSGIRTDTQYF
>TRBV29-1|TRBD2|TRBJ2-1|17|-
TGCAGCGTTGACGGGACTAGCGGGAGGGCCTCCTACAATGAGCAGTTCTTC
CSVDGTSGRASYNEQFF
>TRBV5-4|-|TRBJ2-1|16|-
TGTGCCAGCAGCTCGATGGGGGGCCACTCCTACAATGAGCAGTTCTTC
CASSSMGGHSYNEQFF
>TRBV6-5|TRBD1|TRBJ2-5|14|-
TGTGCCAGCAGTCGCAGGGGGCGCCGGGAGACCCAGTACTTC
CASSRRGRRETQYF
>TRBV2|-|TRBJ2-4|15|-
TGTGCCAGCAGTGAGGAGGCAGGGGTAACAAACATTCAGTACTTC
CASSEEAGVTNIQYF
>TRBV28|-|TRBJ1-2|11|-
TGTGCCAGCGGGTCCCGGGACCTCTACACCTTC
CASGSRDLYTF
>TRBV3-1|-|TRBJ1-5|13|-
TGTGCCAGCAGCCCTTCCGGCAATCAGCCCCAGCATTTT
CASSPSGNQPQHF
>TRBV6-5|-|TRBJ1-2|15|-
TGTGCCAGCAGTAACCTCTTACAGGAAATCTATGGCTACACCTTC
CASSNLLQEIYGYTF
>TRBV20-1|TRBD1|TRBJ1-1|16|-
TGCAGTGCTAGCCCCGGACAGGGCTTTATGAACACTGAAGCTTTCTTT
CSASPGQGFMNTEAFF
>TRBV15|TRBD1|TRBJ1-2|17|-
TGTGCCACCAGCGGCCAAGGACAGGGGGCGGAAAACTATGGCTACACCTTC
CATSGQGQGAENYGYTF
>TRBV27|TRBD2|TRBJ2-7|13|few
TGTGCCACCATTGGCCGCGGGGGGCTGGAGCAGTACTTC
CATIGRGGLEQYF
>TRBV29-1|TRBD1|TRBJ1-1|15|-
TGCAGCGGAAACGTGGGAACAGGGGTTCAGGGTGAAGCTTTCTTT
CSGNVGTGVQGEAFF
>TRBV19|-|TRBJ2-7|16|-
TGTGCCAGTAGTATAGTCCCAGTCACCGCCAGGGACGAGCAGTACTTC
CASSIVPVTARDEQYF
>TRBV19|-|TRBJ2-2|14|-
TGTGCCACCCAGGCAGCGGGGAACACCGGGGAGCTGTTTTTT
CATQAAGNTGELFF
>TRBV20-1|-|TRBJ2-5|14|-
TGCAGTGCGCCGCTCGAGGGACGTCAAGAGACCCAGTACTTC
CSAPLEGRQETQYF
>TRBV3-1|-|TRBJ2-5|13|-
TGTGCCAGCAGCCAAGTACGGCAAGAGACCCAGTACTTC
CASSQVRQETQYF
>TRBV29-1|-|TRBJ1-1|12|-
TGCAGCGTTGATTGGGGTGACACTGAAGCTTTCTTT
CSVDWGDTEAFF
>TRBV5-1|-|TRBJ1-2|12|-
TGCGCCAGCAGCGGGACAAACTATGGCTACACCTTC
CASSGTNYGYTF
>TRBV20-1|-|TRBJ2-5|13|once
TGCAGTGCCCCCCCAGGGTTGTCAGAGACCCAGTACTTC
CSAPPGLSETQYF
>TRBV7-2|-|TRBJ1-1|15|-
TGTGCCAGCAGCTCACAAGGACGAACGAACACTGAAGCTTTCTTT
CASSSQGRTNTEAFF
>TRBV6-5|-|TRBJ1-1|16|-
TGTGCCAGCAGTTACCGACCGGGACGGGGGAACACTGAAGCTTTCTTT
CASSYRPGRGNTEAFF
>TRBV4-1|-|TRBJ2-5|13|-
TGCGCCAGCAGCCAAGATTTCAGTAGGTCCCAGTACTTC
CASSQDFSRSQYF
>TRBV28|-|TRBJ2-4|15|-
TGTGCCAGCAGTCTCCATGGTCGGGCCAAAAACATTCAGTACTTC
CASSLHGRAKNIQYF
>TRBV21-1|-|TRBJ1-2|14|-
TGTGCCAGCACCCAGAAGGGCAGGGGGAATGGCTACACCTTC
CASTQKGRGNGYTF
>TRBV27|TRBD2|TRBJ2-3|17|-
TGTGCCAGCAGTTTATGGGGTAGCGGGGGCCGCACAGATACGCAGTATTTT
CASSLWGSGGRTDTQYF